This entry concerns a single T cell receptor (beta chain). The target antigen is unknown. Sequencing used immunoSEQ multiplex PCR; TCRdb keeps in-frame clones, though not all of them. The table records about 67,000 clones, about four fifths of them present only once. This sample was included in a study of T cell responses to AZD1222 COVID-19 vaccine. Study results and limitations: Among the donors, most were white British and more were female, and clonal diversity was possibly underestimated. In the spike-specific TCR repertoire, nearly half reportedly target unmutated variant regions.

The CDR3 totals 16 residues. Germline V gives CDR1 LGHDT, CDR2 YNNKEL (reference sequence). Trimming left V 0 bases short and J 4 bases short, with 15 bases between. The study pooled second doses at about 4 or about 12 weeks. This sequence originates from an adult who received the AZD1222 COVID-19 vaccine. The sequenced sample was peripheral blood, obtained 28 days after the second AZD1222 dose. This chain links TRBV3-1 (or the pseudogene TRBV3-2) with TRBJ1-2; D is uncertain. CDR3 protein: CASSQEGGGLTYGYTF. In DNA, the CDR3 is TGTGCCAGCAGCCAAGAAGGAGGAGGGCTTACCTATGGCTACACCTTC.